This T cell receptor (beta chain) was identified in a study of control samples from healthy donors and cancer patients. Profiling relied on immunoSEQ multiplex PCR, and the TCRdb table lists in-frame clones only, not all of them. The sample holds about 120,000 clones; roughly 88% are singletons and the top ten take about 3.2%. V gave up 1 base and J gave up 2 bases; unmatched junction bases: 6. The CDR3 totals 16 residues. Germline CDR1 reads WSHSY; CDR2 reads SAAADI. This chain uses TRBV10-2 with TRBJ2-7, with 9 bases aligning to TRBD2. The sequenced material came from blood. The clonotype was recovered from a man between 40 and 49 years old in good health. CDR3 in amino acids: CASSELAGASTYEQYF. In nucleotides, the CDR3 is TGCGCCAGCAGTGAGTTAGCGGGGGCCTCCACCTACGAGCAGTACTTC.